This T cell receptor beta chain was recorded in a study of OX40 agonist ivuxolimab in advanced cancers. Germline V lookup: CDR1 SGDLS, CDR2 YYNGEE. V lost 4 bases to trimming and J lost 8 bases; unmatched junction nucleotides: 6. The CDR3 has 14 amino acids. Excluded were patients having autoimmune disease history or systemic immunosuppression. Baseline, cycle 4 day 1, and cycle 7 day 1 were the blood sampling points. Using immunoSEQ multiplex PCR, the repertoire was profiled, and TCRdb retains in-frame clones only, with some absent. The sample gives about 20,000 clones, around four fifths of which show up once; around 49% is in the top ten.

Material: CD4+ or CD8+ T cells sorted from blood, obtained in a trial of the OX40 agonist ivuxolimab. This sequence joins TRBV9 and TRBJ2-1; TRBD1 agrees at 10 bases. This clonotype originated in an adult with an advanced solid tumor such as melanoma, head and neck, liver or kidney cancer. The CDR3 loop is CASSPRQGADEQFF. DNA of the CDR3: TGTGCCAGCAGCCCACGACAGGGGGCGGATGAGCAGTTCTTC.